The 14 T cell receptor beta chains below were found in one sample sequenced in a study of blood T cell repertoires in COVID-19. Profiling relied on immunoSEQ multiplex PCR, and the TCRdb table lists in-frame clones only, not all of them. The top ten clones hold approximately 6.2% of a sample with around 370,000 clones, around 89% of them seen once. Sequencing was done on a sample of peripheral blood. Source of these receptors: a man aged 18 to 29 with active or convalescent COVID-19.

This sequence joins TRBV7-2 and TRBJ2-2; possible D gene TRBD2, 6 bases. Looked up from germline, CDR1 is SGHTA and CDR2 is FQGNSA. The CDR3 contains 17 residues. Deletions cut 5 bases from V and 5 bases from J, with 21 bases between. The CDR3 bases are TGTGCCAGCAGCCCGCCCAGGGTTTGGGCGGGGACCGGGGAGCTGTTTTTT. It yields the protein CASSPPRVWAGTGELFF.

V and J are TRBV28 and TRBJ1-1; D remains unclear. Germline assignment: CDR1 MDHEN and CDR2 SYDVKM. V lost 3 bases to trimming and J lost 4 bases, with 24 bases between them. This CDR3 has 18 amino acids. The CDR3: CASSFTAFAGIGATEAFF. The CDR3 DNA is TGTGCCAGCAGTTTTACGGCCTTTGCGGGGATCGGTGCCACTGAAGCTTTCTTT.

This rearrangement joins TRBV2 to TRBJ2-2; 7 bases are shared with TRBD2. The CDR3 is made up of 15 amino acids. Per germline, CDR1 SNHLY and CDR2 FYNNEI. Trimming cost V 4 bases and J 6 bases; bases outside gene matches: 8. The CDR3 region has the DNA TGTGCCAGCAGTGGGTTCCGGGGAGGGGCCGGGGAGCTGTTTTTT. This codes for CASSGFRGGAGELFF.

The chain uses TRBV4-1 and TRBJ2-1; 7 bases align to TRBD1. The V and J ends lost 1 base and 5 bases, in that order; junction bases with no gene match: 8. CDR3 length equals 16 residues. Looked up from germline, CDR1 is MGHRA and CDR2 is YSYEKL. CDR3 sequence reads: CASSQVRQGVNNEQFF. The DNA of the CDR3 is TGCGCCAGCAGCCAAGTGAGACAGGGTGTTAACAATGAGCAGTTCTTC.

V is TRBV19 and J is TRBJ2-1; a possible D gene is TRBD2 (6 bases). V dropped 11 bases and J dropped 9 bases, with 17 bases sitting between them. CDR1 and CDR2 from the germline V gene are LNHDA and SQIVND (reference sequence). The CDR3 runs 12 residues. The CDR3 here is CASSGRRGEQFF. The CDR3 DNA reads TGTGCCTCATCCGGGAGACGAGGTGAGCAGTTCTTC.

CDR3 loop: CASSLQLAGGLKYTDTQYF. The CDR3 DNA reads TGTGCCAGCAGCTTGCAGCTAGCGGGGGGGCTTAAATACACAGATACGCAGTATTTT. This chain links TRBV5-5 with TRBJ2-3, with 12 bases identical to TRBD2. This CDR3 has 19 amino acids. CDR1 SGHKS and CDR2 YYEKEE come from the germline V gene (reference sequence). V was pared by 1 base and J by 2 bases, with 11 bases of the junction left unmatched.

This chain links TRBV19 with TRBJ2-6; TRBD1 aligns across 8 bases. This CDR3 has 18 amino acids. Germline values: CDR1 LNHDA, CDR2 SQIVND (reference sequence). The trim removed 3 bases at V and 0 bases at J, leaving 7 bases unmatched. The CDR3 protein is CASSIGRGLTSGANVLTF. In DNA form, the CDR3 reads TGTGCCAGTAGTATCGGCAGGGGGCTAACCTCTGGGGCCAACGTCCTGACTTTC.

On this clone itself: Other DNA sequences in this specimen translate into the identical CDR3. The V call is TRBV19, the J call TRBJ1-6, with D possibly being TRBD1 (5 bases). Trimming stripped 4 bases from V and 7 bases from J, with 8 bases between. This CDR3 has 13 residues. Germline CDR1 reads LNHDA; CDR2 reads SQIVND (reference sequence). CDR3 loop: CASSTGGNSPLHF. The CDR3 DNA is TGTGCCAGTAGTACCGGGGGAAATTCACCCCTCCACTTT.

CDR3 region: CAISPDRVSSNQPQHF. The CDR3 bases are TGTGCCATCAGCCCAGACAGGGTCTCGAGCAATCAGCCCCAGCATTTT. The chain carries TRBV10-3 and TRBJ1-5, with 7 bases identical to TRBD1. The CDR3 sequence is 16 residues long. The J segment lost 1 base and the V segment lost 6 bases, leaving 9 bases of the junction unmatched. The germline CDR1 and CDR2 sequences are ENHRY and SYGVKD.

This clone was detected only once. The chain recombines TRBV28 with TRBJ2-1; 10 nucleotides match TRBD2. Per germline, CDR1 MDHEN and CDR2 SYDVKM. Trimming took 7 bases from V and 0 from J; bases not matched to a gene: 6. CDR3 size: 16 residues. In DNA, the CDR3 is TGTGCCAGCATACCCTCTAGCGGGAGCTCCTACAATGAGCAGTTCTTC. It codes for CASIPSSGSSYNEQFF.

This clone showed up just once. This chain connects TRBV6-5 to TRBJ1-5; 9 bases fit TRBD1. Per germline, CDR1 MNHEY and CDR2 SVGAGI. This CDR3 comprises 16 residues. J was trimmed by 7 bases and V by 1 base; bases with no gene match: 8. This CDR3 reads CASSYFTGGAVQPQHF. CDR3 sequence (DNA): TGTGCCAGCAGTTACTTTACAGGGGGCGCTGTCCAGCCCCAGCATTTT.

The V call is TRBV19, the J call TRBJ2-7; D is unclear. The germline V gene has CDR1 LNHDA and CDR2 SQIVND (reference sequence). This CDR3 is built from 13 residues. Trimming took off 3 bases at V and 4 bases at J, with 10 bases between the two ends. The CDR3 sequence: CASSIILFYEQYF. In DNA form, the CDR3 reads TGTGCCAGTAGTATTATTTTGTTTTACGAGCAGTACTTC.

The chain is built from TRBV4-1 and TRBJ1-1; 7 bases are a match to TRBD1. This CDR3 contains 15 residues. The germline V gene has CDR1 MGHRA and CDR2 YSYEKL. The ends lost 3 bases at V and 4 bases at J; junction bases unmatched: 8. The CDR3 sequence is CASSHPGAGGTEAFF. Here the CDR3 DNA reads TGCGCCAGCAGCCACCCTGGGGCAGGGGGCACTGAAGCTTTCTTT.

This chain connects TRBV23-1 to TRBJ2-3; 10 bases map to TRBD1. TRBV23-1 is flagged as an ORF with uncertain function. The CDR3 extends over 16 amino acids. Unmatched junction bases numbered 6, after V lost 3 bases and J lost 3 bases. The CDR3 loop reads CASSHSGTGATDTQYF. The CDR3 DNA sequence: TGCGCCAGCAGTCACTCCGGGACAGGGGCAACAGATACGCAGTATTTT.